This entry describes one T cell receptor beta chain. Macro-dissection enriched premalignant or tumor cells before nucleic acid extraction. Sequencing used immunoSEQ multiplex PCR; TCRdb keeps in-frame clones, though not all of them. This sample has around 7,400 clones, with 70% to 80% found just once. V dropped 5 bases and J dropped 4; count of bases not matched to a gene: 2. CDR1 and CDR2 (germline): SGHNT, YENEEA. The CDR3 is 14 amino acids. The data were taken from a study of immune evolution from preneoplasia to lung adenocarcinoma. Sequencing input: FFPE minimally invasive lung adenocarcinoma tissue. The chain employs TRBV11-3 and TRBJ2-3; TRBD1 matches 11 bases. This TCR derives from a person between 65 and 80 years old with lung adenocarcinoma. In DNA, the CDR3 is TGTGCCAGCAGCGGACAGGGGGCCTCAGATACGCAGTATTTT. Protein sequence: CASSGQGASDTQYF.